One sample yielded the 14 T cell receptor beta chains listed below, sequenced in a study of blood T cells in healthy people across ages (dated by TCRdb to about 2015). Preparation of the library involved 5' RACE. A second PCR of roughly 7 to 12 cycles was run with a J-beta primer mix and a sample-barcoded 5' primer. The raw public reads went through TCRdb reprocessing: fastp at Q25, MiXCR clone calling, in-frame beta chains kept. CDR3 protein sequences are deduplicated, and each keeps its most common genes and DNA. The sample includes some 1.8 million distinct CDR3 sequences, with roughly two fifths observed a single time. Approximately 22% of the sample lies in the top ten. Sequencing input: blood. The receptors were sampled from a human donor in good health.

Comments on this clonotype: This sequence may be a read error, since a much larger clone differs from it by one base. Because the CDR3 is missing its conserved closing phenylalanine or tryptophan, this is likely a read error. This chain links TRBV7-2 with TRBJ1-2; tentatively, D is TRBD1 (5 bases). Deletions cut 6 bases from V and 4 bases from J, with 15 bases between. Germline values: CDR1 SGHTA, CDR2 FQGNSA. The CDR3 totals 14 residues. In DNA form, the CDR3 reads TGTGCCAGCAGTCACGGGACGGAACTCTATGGCTACACCTGC. Translated: CASSHGTELYGYTC.

The CDR3 loop reads CASSRLFSNPDTQYF. The CDR3 nucleotides are TGTGCCAGCAGCCGCTTGTTCAGTAATCCAGATACGCAGTATTTT. The V call is TRBV3-1, the J call TRBJ2-3; D is unresolved. Germline CDR1 reads LGHDT; CDR2 reads YNNKEL (reference sequence). The CDR3 contains 15 residues. With 4 bases removed from V and 4 bases from J, the gap between germline ends came to 15 bases.

This clonotype was recorded a few times. The V gene is TRBV7-2, the J gene TRBJ1-6; the D gene is possibly TRBD1 (6 bases). There are 14 residues in the CDR3. Germline CDR1 SGHTA, CDR2 FQGNSA. Trimming cost V 4 bases and J 10 bases, with 14 bases left between them. In nucleotides, the CDR3 is TGTGCCAGCAGCTACAGGGTCCGGAGCTCACCCCTCCACTTT. This gives the protein CASSYRVRSSPLHF.

The rearrangement links TRBV4-2 to TRBJ2-3; TRBD2 agrees at 8 bases. CDR1 is LGHNA and CDR2 is YNFKEQ in the germline V gene. The CDR3 has 17 amino acids. The ends lost 1 base at V and 6 bases at J; junction bases unmatched: 12. The CDR3 DNA follows: TGTGCCAGCAGCCAAGGGGGGGCGAGCGGGGGCCGGGATACGCAGTATTTT. The encoded protein is CASSQGGASGGRDTQYF.

Comments on this clonotype: A read error is likely here: a far larger clone is one base away. The chain is built from TRBV7-9 and TRBJ1-2; the match to TRBD1 covers 7 bases. Unmatched junction bases numbered 2, after V lost 4 bases and J lost 6 bases. This CDR3 region has 12 residues. Germline V gene data show CDR1 as SEHNR and CDR2 as FQNEAQ (reference sequence). CDR3: CASSSTGHGYTF. The CDR3 bases are TGTGCCAGCAGCTCGACAGGGCATGGCTACACCTTC. The entire variable domain, with the rest obtained from reference TRBV7-9 and TRBJ1-2, is as follows: DTGVSQNPRHKITKRGQNVTFRCDPISEHNRLYWYRQTLGQGPEFLTYFQNEAQLEKSRLLSDRFSAERPKGSFSTLEIQRTEQGDSAMYLCASSSTGHGYTFGSGTRLTVV.

This chain joins TRBV7-8 and TRBJ1-2; 9 positions agree with TRBD1. CDR3 length: 15 residues. With 3 bases clipped from V and 3 bases from J, the junction kept 5 bases outside the gene matches. CDR1 and CDR2 (germline): SGHVS, FQNEAQ. CDR3 protein: CASSFGTGYDYGYTF. CDR3 DNA: TGTGCCAGCAGCTTTGGGACAGGGTACGACTATGGCTACACCTTC.

This clonotype was seen a handful of times. The chain couples TRBV5-1 to TRBJ2-3, with D possibly being TRBD2 (5 bases). Between the trimmed V and J ends, which lost 5 bases and 4 bases, there was a span of 8 bases. The germline CDR1 and CDR2 sequences are SGHRS and YFSETQ. This CDR3 region has 12 residues. CDR3 region: CASREVADTQYF. CDR3 bases: TGCGCCAGCAGGGAGGTGGCAGATACGCAGTATTTT.

This clonotype was detected many times. V is TRBV7-2 and J is TRBJ1-5; 7 nucleotides match TRBD1. Trimming at V came to 6 bases and at J to 6 bases, leaving 5 bases not matched to a gene. The CDR3 is 13 amino acids. Germline V gene sequence: CDR1 SGHTA, CDR2 FQGNSA. This CDR3 reads CASSSDRVQPQHF. CDR3 sequence (DNA): TGTGCCAGCAGTTCCGACAGGGTTCAGCCCCAGCATTTT. Variable domain in full (rest from reference TRBV7-2 and TRBJ1-5): GAGVSQSPSNKVTEKGKDVELRCDPISGHTALYWYRQSLGQGLEFLIYFQGNSAPDKSGLPSDRFSAERTGGSVSTLTIQRTQQEDSAVYLCASSSDRVQPQHFGDGTRLSIL.

This chain links TRBV29-1 with TRBJ1-5, with D possibly being TRBD1 (6 bases). CDR3 size: 15 residues. V was trimmed by 4 bases and J by 1 base, leaving 14 bases between them. Looked up from germline, CDR1 is SQVTM and CDR2 is ANQGSEA. CDR3 region: CSVGTALGSNQPQHF. For the CDR3, the DNA is TGCAGCGTTGGGACAGCCCTCGGGAGCAATCAGCCCCAGCATTTT.

In its sample, this clonotype was seen a few times. J is TRBJ1-2 and V is TRBV7-2; D ambiguous. The CDR3 consists of 15 residues. The germline gives CDR1 SGHTA, CDR2 FQGNSA. V was clipped by 2 bases and J by 4 bases, with 14 bases between them. For the CDR3, the DNA is TGTGCCAGCAGCTTATCCCGATTCCTTGGCTATGGCTACACCTTC. It yields the protein CASSLSRFLGYGYTF. Variable domain in full (rest from reference TRBV7-2 and TRBJ1-2): GAGVSQSPSNKVTEKGKDVELRCDPISGHTALYWYRQSLGQGLEFLIYFQGNSAPDKSGLPSDRFSAERTGGSVSTLTIQRTQQEDSAVYLCASSLSRFLGYGYTFGSGTRLTVV.

The chain combines TRBV27 with TRBJ1-4, with D hard to call. This CDR3 spans 15 amino acids. Germline V gene sequence: CDR1 MNHEY, CDR2 SMNVEV (reference sequence). Trimming cost V 4 bases and J 6 bases, with 15 bases left between them. The CDR3 sequence: CASSSGEGGYEKLFF. The CDR3 DNA reads TGTGCCAGCAGTTCCGGAGAGGGAGGATATGAAAAACTGTTTTTT.

This chain joins TRBV6-1 and TRBJ2-1; D may match TRBD1 or TRBD2 (6 bases each). V lost 0 bases and J lost 4, with 16 bases in between. Per the germline V gene, CDR1 is MNHNS and CDR2 is SASEGT. The CDR3 runs to 17 residues. CDR3 DNA sequence: TGTGCCAGCAGTGAAGCGCCGGGGGCCGAGGAATACAATGAGCAGTTCTTC. Translated: CASSEAPGAEEYNEQFF.

The chain couples TRBV6-2 or TRBV6-3 to TRBJ2-1; D may be TRBD2 (5 bases). The CDR3 is 15 amino acids. V shed 2 bases and J shed 4 bases, with 12 bases lying between them. CDR1 is MNHEY and CDR2 is SVGEGT in the germline V gene. The DNA for the CDR3 is TGTGCCAGCAGTTACGGGTTTGAGGGATACAATGAGCAGTTCTTC. Amino acid sequence: CASSYGFEGYNEQFF.

This clonotype was detected only a few times. The genes are TRBV5-1 and TRBJ1-2; D ambiguous. Germline values: CDR1 SGHRS, CDR2 YFSETQ. Deletions cut 0 bases from V and 8 bases from J, with 11 bases between. This CDR3 is 13 amino acids long. CDR3 DNA: TGCGCCAGCAGCTTGGAGGTTACTTTAGGCTACACCTTC. Encoded protein: CASSLEVTLGYTF.